The 28 T cell receptor beta chains reported below all come from one sample, sequenced in a study of OX40 agonist ivuxolimab in advanced cancers. TCRdb's copy holds only in-frame clones and misses some; the assay was immunoSEQ multiplex PCR. The repertoire holds tens of thousands of clones, with roughly 90% as singletons. Here the sequenced sample was CD4+ or CD8+ T cells sorted from blood, taken in a trial of the OX40 agonist ivuxolimab. These receptors originate from an adult with an advanced solid tumor such as melanoma, head and neck, liver or kidney cancer.

The rearrangement uses TRBV4-2 and TRBJ1-5; 11 positions agree with TRBD1. This CDR3 has 15 residues. CDR1 is LGHNA and CDR2 is YNFKEQ in the germline V gene. The ends lost 4 bases at V and 7 bases at J; junction bases unmatched: 6. The CDR3 region is CASSPRDRGWQPQHF. In DNA, the CDR3 is TGTGCCAGCAGCCCCCGGGACAGGGGGTGGCAGCCCCAGCATTTT.

V and J are TRBV5-1 and TRBJ2-1; D tentatively reads TRBD1 or TRBD2 (6 bases each). Per germline, CDR1 SGHRS and CDR2 YFSETQ. The CDR3 contains 15 residues. Trimming pared 1 base from V and 2 bases from J, leaving 10 bases between. The CDR3 sequence is CASSLRGATYNEQFF. CDR3 DNA: TGCGCCAGCAGCTTGAGGGGGGCTACCTACAATGAGCAGTTCTTC.

The genes are TRBV6-1 and TRBJ2-7; D remains unclear. Per germline, CDR1 MNHNS and CDR2 SASEGT. CDR3 length: 12 amino acids. Trimming shortened V by 6 bases and J by 3 bases, and 9 bases separated the two germline ends. In DNA, the CDR3 is TGTGCCAGCAGCTCTAGAAACTACGAGCAGTACTTC. Protein sequence: CASSSRNYEQYF.

The CDR3 DNA reads as TGTGCCAGCAGCCGCTCCCTAGGGGATGAGCAGTTCTTC. Its translation is CASSRSLGDEQFF. This chain uses TRBV7-3 with TRBJ2-1, with TRBD1 as a possible D gene (5 bases). CDR3 length: 13 residues. V lost 5 bases and J lost 8, with 13 bases in between. CDR1 is SGHTA, CDR2 FQGTGA, per germline.

The V and J genes are TRBV18 and TRBJ2-1; D tentatively reads TRBD1 or TRBD2 (6 bases each). The V gene's germline CDR1 is KGHSH and CDR2 LQKENI. The CDR3 contains 14 residues. The ends were cut back, 8 bases at V and 1 base at J, with 12 bases in the middle. For the CDR3, the DNA is TGTGCCAGCGCCGGGGGCTCATCCTACAATGAGCAGTTCTTC. It codes for CASAGGSSYNEQFF.

This clone was seen a single time. As DNA, the CDR3 is TGTGCCAGCAGCTTCCCTTCTGGCAGGAACACTGAAGCTTTCTTT. It encodes CASSFPSGRNTEAFF. J is TRBJ1-1 and V is TRBV7-2; D unresolved. The CDR3 has 15 amino acids. Trimming removed 3 bases at V and 1 base at J, with 12 bases between. Looked up from germline, CDR1 is SGHTA and CDR2 is FQGNSA.

This clone was picked up one time. V usage is TRBV5-8 and J usage is TRBJ1-1; D possibly corresponds to TRBD1 (6 bases). V gave up 1 base and J gave up 3 bases, with 7 bases separating them. Germline loops: CDR1 SGHTS, CDR2 YDEGEE. The CDR3 totals 13 residues. CDR3 DNA sequence: TGTGCCAGCAGCTTGAACAGGGACACTGAAGCTTTCTTT. The encoded protein is CASSLNRDTEAFF.

The V gene is TRBV7-2, the J gene TRBJ2-7; D might be TRBD2 (6 bases). Per germline, CDR1 SGHTA and CDR2 FQGNSA. The V and J ends lost 5 bases and 1 base respectively, with 15 bases between them. The CDR3 covers 15 residues. The CDR3 here is CASSLLGLLSYEQYF. The CDR3 nucleotides read TGTGCCAGCAGCCTACTGGGACTGCTGTCCTACGAGCAGTACTTC.

The gene calls are TRBV6-1 and TRBJ2-1; weak D call: TRBD1 (5 bases). Trimming shortened V by 3 bases and J by 9 bases, and 18 bases separated the two germline ends. This CDR3 spans 15 amino acids. CDR1 is MNHNS, CDR2 SASEGT, per germline. The CDR3: CASSEGQVLIGEQFF. In nucleotides, the CDR3 is TGTGCCAGCAGTGAGGGGCAGGTTTTGATCGGTGAGCAGTTCTTC.

V and J are TRBV5-1 and TRBJ2-2; D gene unclear. The germline V gene has CDR1 SGHRS and CDR2 YFSETQ. The V end was cut by 2 bases, the J end by 0 bases, with 11 bases between. The CDR3 has 16 residues. The CDR3 sequence is CASSLAIIANTGELFF. As DNA, the CDR3 is TGCGCCAGCAGCTTAGCGATAATCGCGAACACCGGGGAGCTGTTTTTT.

The chain links TRBV14 to TRBJ2-3; no definite D call. The CDR3 is made up of 12 amino acids. The germline V and J ends were trimmed by 4 bases and 7 bases, with 9 bases remaining between them. Germline V gene lookup returns CDR1 SGHDN and CDR2 FVKESK. Here the CDR3 DNA reads TGTGCCAGCAGCCCAGACTGGCATACGCAGTATTTT. Protein product: CASSPDWHTQYF.

This clone occurred a few times. The chain has TRBV4-2 and TRBJ2-4; perhaps TRBD2 as D (6 bases). The CDR3 covers 14 residues. Trimming left V 1 base short and J 8 bases short, with 12 bases between. The germline CDR1 and CDR2 sequences are LGHNA and YNFKEQ. The chain's CDR3 is CASSQAGARDIQYF. CDR3 in DNA: TGTGCCAGCAGCCAAGCGGGAGCTCGAGACATTCAGTACTTC.

In its sample, this clone was seen once. The J gene is TRBJ2-5, the V gene TRBV11-3; D is ambiguous. The CDR3 has 13 amino acids. Germline V CDR1 and CDR2: SGHNT, YENEEA. Between the trimmed V and J ends, which lost 1 base and 1 base, there was a span of 4 bases. CDR3 sequence reads: CASSLGSQETQYF. CDR3 DNA: TGTGCCAGCAGCTTAGGCAGCCAAGAGACCCAGTACTTC. Filled out from reference TRBV11-3 and TRBJ2-5, the complete variable domain reads EAGVVQSPRYKIIEKKQPVAFWCNPISGHNTLYWYLQNLGQGPELLIRYENEEAVDDSQLPKDRFSAERLKGVDSTLKIQPAELGDSAVYLCASSLGSQETQYFGPGTRLLVL.

The chain employs TRBV10-3 and TRBJ2-3; D unresolved. The germline V and J ends were trimmed by 3 bases and 1 base, with 2 bases remaining between them. From germline, CDR1 is ENHRY and CDR2 SYGVKD. This CDR3 contains 12 residues. CDR3 protein: CAISEGTDTQYF. DNA for the CDR3: TGTGCCATCAGTGAAGGCACAGATACGCAGTATTTT.

The chain carries TRBV5-4 and TRBJ2-1, with 10 bases that match TRBD2. Germline V gives CDR1 SGHNT, CDR2 YYREEE (reference sequence). The CDR3 is 15 amino acids. The trim removed 4 bases at V and 6 bases at J, leaving 7 bases unmatched. Here the CDR3 reads CASSPSGRAGNEQFF. The CDR3 DNA reads TGTGCCAGCAGCCCCAGCGGGAGGGCCGGCAATGAGCAGTTCTTC.

The chain carries TRBV15 and TRBJ2-5; D not resolved. The germline V gene has CDR1 LNHNV and CDR2 YYDKDF (reference sequence). The CDR3 consists of 13 residues. Trimming took 0 bases from V and 0 from J, leaving 2 bases between them. In DNA, the CDR3 is TGTGCCACCAGCAGAGATAACCAAGAGACCCAGTACTTC. It translates to CATSRDNQETQYF.

The chain couples TRBV19 to TRBJ2-3, with D hard to call. Germline V gene sequence: CDR1 LNHDA, CDR2 SQIVND (reference sequence). Trimming took 5 bases from V and 2 from J, leaving 14 bases between them. The CDR3 has 15 amino acids. The CDR3 DNA follows: TGTGCCAGTAGTGATCGACTGTACAACACAGATACGCAGTATTTT. This translates into CASSDRLYNTDTQYF.

The rearrangement links TRBV5-6 to TRBJ2-7, with D tentatively TRBD2 (5 bases). Germline CDR1 and CDR2: SGHDT and YYEEEE. This CDR3 is 13 amino acids long. Trimming removed 1 base at V and 5 bases at J, with 10 bases between. This CDR3 is CASSLLAADEQYF. The CDR3 DNA follows: TGTGCCAGCAGCTTGCTAGCAGCCGACGAGCAGTACTTC.

The chain uses TRBV6-1 and TRBJ1-1; D is uncertain. V lost 3 bases, J lost 4 bases, and 9 bases lay in between. The CDR3 has 13 residues. The germline V gene encodes CDR1 MNHNS and CDR2 SASEGT. This CDR3 reads CASSDITGTEAFF. CDR3 DNA sequence: TGTGCCAGCAGTGACATTACGGGCACTGAAGCTTTCTTT.

This chain uses TRBV7-3 with TRBJ2-1, with 7 positions matching TRBD2. Germline CDR1 is SGHTA and CDR2 is FQGTGA. J lost 4 bases, V lost 1 base, and 7 bases had no gene match. There are 16 residues in the CDR3. Written as DNA, the CDR3 is TGTGCCAGCAGCTTAAAGGTGGCTAGCGGTTACAATGAGCAGTTCTTC. Its translation: CASSLKVASGYNEQFF.

The chain combines TRBV9 with TRBJ2-5; D possibly corresponds to TRBD1 (6 bases). Germline V gives CDR1 SGDLS, CDR2 YYNGEE. CDR3 length: 14 residues. V lost 3 bases, J lost 4 bases, and 13 bases lay in between. CDR3 nucleotides: TGTGCCAGCAGCGAGGAACCCAGGGGAGAGACCCAGTACTTC. It yields the protein CASSEEPRGETQYF.

The V and J genes are TRBV7-2 and TRBJ1-1; D remains unclear. Germline V CDR1 and CDR2: SGHTA, FQGNSA. V shed 1 base and J shed 11 bases, with 14 bases lying between them. The CDR3 totals 13 residues. CDR3 in amino acids: CASSLGREQRAFF. The DNA for the CDR3 is TGTGCCAGCAGCTTAGGACGCGAGCAGAGGGCTTTCTTT.

The V call is TRBV5-6, the J call TRBJ2-1; D call uncertain. The CDR3 totals 15 residues. V lost 0 bases, J lost 0 bases, and 7 bases lay in between. Germline CDR1 SGHDT, CDR2 YYEEEE. DNA of the CDR3: TGTGCCAGCAGCTTGGGCGGTAGCTCCTACAATGAGCAGTTCTTC. Translated: CASSLGGSSYNEQFF. Together with reference TRBV5-6 and TRBJ2-1, the CDR3 gives the full variable domain: DAGVTQSPTHLIKTRGQQVTLRCSPKSGHDTVSWYQQALGQGPQFIFQYYEEEERQRGNFPDRFSGHQFPNYSSELNVNALLLGDSALYLCASSLGGSSYNEQFFGPGTRLTVL.

The chain links TRBV6-5 to TRBJ2-1; D remains ambiguous. CDR3 length equals 16 residues. The V end was cut by 4 bases, the J end by 1 base, with 14 bases between. The V gene's germline CDR1 is MNHEY and CDR2 SVGAGI. As DNA, the CDR3 is TGTGCCAGCAGTTTCGGTAAGGGTGGGTCCTACAATGAGCAGTTCTTC. Amino acid sequence: CASSFGKGGSYNEQFF.

The V call is TRBV7-9, the J call TRBJ2-7; 8 bases agree with TRBD1. In germline, CDR1 is SEHNR, CDR2 FQNEAQ (reference sequence). The V segment lost 1 base and the J segment 3 bases; nucleotides outside the gene matches: 5. There are 15 residues in the CDR3. DNA of the CDR3: TGTGCCAGCAGCTTAGATTACACAGGGGGCTACGAGCAGTACTTC. Encoded protein: CASSLDYTGGYEQYF.

There are a few counts of this clone. CDR3 in amino acids: CSVRLANGELFF. The CDR3 DNA reads TGCAGCGTTAGGCTAGCTAACGGGGAGCTGTTTTTT. V is TRBV29-1 and J is TRBJ2-2, with a tentative D call TRBD2 (5 bases). There are 12 residues in the CDR3. Trimming took 5 bases from V and 7 from J, leaving 11 bases between them. CDR1 is SQVTM and CDR2 is ANQGSEA in the germline V gene.

This chain links TRBV19 with TRBJ2-1, with 7 bases lining up with TRBD2. Germline V gene data show CDR1 as LNHDA and CDR2 as SQIVND (reference sequence). J was trimmed by 5 bases and V by 4 bases; bases with no gene match: 5. This CDR3 contains 14 residues. CDR3 DNA: TGTGCCAGTAGTAGCGGGAGTTTTAACAATGAGCAGTTCTTC. It yields the protein CASSSGSFNNEQFF. Drawing the rest from reference TRBV19 and TRBJ2-1, the complete variable domain is DGGITQSPKYLFRKEGQNVTLSCEQNLNHDAMYWYRQDPGQGLRLIYYSQIVNDFQKGDIAEGYSVSREKKESFPLTVTSAQKNPTAFYLCASSSGSFNNEQFFGPGTRLTVL.

Comment on this clone: Distinct nucleotide sequences in the sample also encode this CDR3. This chain uses TRBV5-1 with TRBJ2-5; 7 bases map to TRBD2. Germline CDR1 is SGHRS and CDR2 is YFSETQ. The CDR3 is 15 residues long. Trimming cost V 1 base and J 0 bases; bases outside gene matches: 3. The CDR3: CASSLTSVYQETQYF. The CDR3 DNA is TGCGCCAGCAGCTTGACTAGCGTGTACCAAGAGACCCAGTACTTC.